This TCR beta chain was found in a study of T cell clones after liver transplantation. Study overall: Samples came pre-transplant, pre-randomization before withdrawal, and post-randomization after withdrawal ended.

Profiling relied on immunoSEQ multiplex PCR, and the TCRdb table lists in-frame clones only, not all of them. Of roughly 100,000 clones listed, about 86% are singletons. Germline V CDR1 and CDR2: LNHDA, SQIVND (reference sequence). This CDR3 spans 15 amino acids. Trimming pared 1 base from V and 6 bases from J, leaving 12 bases between. Sequenced material: CD4+ T cells from blood, taken around 44 months after liver transplant. This clonotype was sampled from a human patient who received a liver transplant. Some T cells may be transferred from the graft donor. V is TRBV19 and J is TRBJ2-2; D unresolved. The CDR3 spells CASSIGVPQAGELFF. DNA for the CDR3: TGTGCCAGTAGTATAGGGGTCCCCCAGGCCGGGGAGCTGTTTTTT.